The TCR beta chain described here comes from a study of T-cell reconstitution after alpha-beta-depleted transplantation in children. Preparation of the TCRbeta library was carried out with unique molecular identifiers. In TCRdb, the PCR reads were re-called with MiXCR into one record per CDR3 protein. The sample lists around 580,000 distinct CDR3 sequences, over 25% occurring once. Turning to this clonotype: Its antigen is not identified.

Study-wide findings and caveats: Where some patients showed high TCRbeta diversity at day 60, it came from recipient T cells and thymic progenitors that had survived. Reportedly, alpha-beta T cells present about two months post-transplant originated from several hundred expanded clones of graft origin.

Trimming removed 9 bases from V and 9 bases from J, with 22 bases in between. The CDR3 consists of 14 residues. CDR1 and CDR2 from the germline V gene are SGHRS and YFSETQ. Specimen: PBMCs, collected before TCRalphabeta/CD19-depleted stem cell transplant. This clonotype originated in a boy under two years old with Wiskott-Aldrich syndrome, due to receive a stem cell transplant. The genes are TRBV5-1 and TRBJ2-1; D may match TRBD1 or TRBD2 (5 bases each). The CDR3 protein is CANPRGYQGGEQFF. Here the CDR3 DNA reads TGCGCCAACCCCCGGGGCTATCAAGGCGGTGAGCAGTTCTTC.